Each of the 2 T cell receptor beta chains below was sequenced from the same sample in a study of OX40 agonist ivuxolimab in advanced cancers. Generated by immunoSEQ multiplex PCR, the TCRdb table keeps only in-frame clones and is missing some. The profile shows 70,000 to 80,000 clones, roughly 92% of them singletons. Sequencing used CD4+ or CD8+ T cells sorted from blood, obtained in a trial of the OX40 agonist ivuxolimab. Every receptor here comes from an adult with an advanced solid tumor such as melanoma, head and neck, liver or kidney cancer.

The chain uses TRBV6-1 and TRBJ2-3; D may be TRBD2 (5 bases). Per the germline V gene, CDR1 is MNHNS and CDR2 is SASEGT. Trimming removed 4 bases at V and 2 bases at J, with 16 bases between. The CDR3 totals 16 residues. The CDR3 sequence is CASSAQLGTATDTQYF. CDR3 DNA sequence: TGTGCCAGCAGTGCCCAACTAGGAACAGCCACAGATACGCAGTATTTT.

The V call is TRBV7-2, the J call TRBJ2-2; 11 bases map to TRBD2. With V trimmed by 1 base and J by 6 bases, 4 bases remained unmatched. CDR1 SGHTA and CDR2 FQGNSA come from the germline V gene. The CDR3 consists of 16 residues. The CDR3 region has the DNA TGTGCCAGCAGCTTAGATTTACTAGCGGGAGCCGGGGAGCTGTTTTTT. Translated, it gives CASSLDLLAGAGELFF.